The following is a T cell receptor (beta chain) sequence with its context. Its specificity is not known. Some clones are missing from TCRdb's copy, which holds only in-frame ones; the method was immunoSEQ multiplex PCR. Found here are 65,000 to 75,000 clones, around 80% of them singletons; the top ten hold roughly 50%. This entry belongs to a study of T cell responses to AZD1222 COVID-19 vaccine. Study-level points and caveats: Targeting of unmutated variant regions was reportedly seen in nearly half of spike-specific TCRs. Vaccine-associated CD4 TCRs ranged over spike, dominating at 160-218 and 743-854. Clonal diversity may have been underestimated in mostly white British donors.

This CDR3 spans 12 amino acids. V shed 5 bases and J shed 6 bases, with 11 bases lying between them. CDR1 MDHEN and CDR2 SYDVKM come from the germline V gene. This chain links TRBV28 with TRBJ2-7; TRBD2 might be the D (5 bases). The specimen comprised peripheral blood, sampled 28 days after the second AZD1222 dose. This sequence originates from an adult who received the AZD1222 COVID-19 vaccine. The CDR3 DNA is TGTGCCAGCAGTATCGGACTTCCCGAGCAGTACTTC. Protein: CASSIGLPEQYF.